These 7 T cell receptor beta chains were all obtained from the same sample, sequenced in a study of early T cells in non-severe SARS-CoV-2 infection (dated by TCRdb to 2020 to 2022). The protocol used for the library was 5' RACE. The sequencer listed for this sample is NextSeq 500. TCRdb reprocessed the public reads (quality trimming at Q25 with fastp, clone calling with MiXCR) and kept in-frame beta chains. Rows are combined by CDR3 protein, so each entry shows the most common genes and DNA. This sample holds tens of thousands of distinct CDR3 sequences; roughly 5.4% were observed only once. The ten largest clonotypes hold around 27% of the sample. Sequences were obtained from whole blood. Receptors originate from an adult who was a healthcare worker with PCR-confirmed SARS-CoV-2 infection or an uninfected control (not recorded which).

This clonotype was detected many times. This chain connects TRBV12-3 or TRBV12-4 to TRBJ1-1; 7 nucleotides agree with TRBD1. The CDR3 is 14 residues long. Trimming cost V 4 bases and J 3 bases; bases outside gene matches: 5. CDR3 loop: CASSWAGGYTEAFF. CDR3 sequence (DNA): TGTGCCAGCAGTTGGGCAGGGGGGTACACTGAAGCTTTCTTT.

This clonotype was picked up many times. This sequence joins TRBV28 and TRBJ2-4; 9 nucleotides align to TRBD1. CDR3 size: 15 residues. V dropped 5 bases and J dropped 7; count of bases not matched to a gene: 9. Per germline, CDR1 MDHEN and CDR2 SYDVKM. Here the CDR3 DNA reads TGTGCCAGCAGTACCCACGGACAGGGGAGGAACATTCAGTACTTC. Its protein is CASSTHGQGRNIQYF.

This clonotype came up many times. The chain couples TRBV4-3 to TRBJ1-6, with TRBD1 identical over 7 bases. Germline trimming cut 1 base from V and 7 bases from J; bases unmatched to any gene: 4. The CDR3 runs 15 residues. Germline lookup yields CDR1 LGHNA and CDR2 YSLEER. In nucleotides, the CDR3 is TGCGCCAGCAGCCAAGGAGGGGACAGAAATTCACCCCTCCACTTT. Protein sequence: CASSQGGDRNSPLHF.

The sample holds many counts of this clonotype. The chain joins TRBV30 to TRBJ1-5, with unresolved D. Trimming shortened V by 0 bases and J by 4 bases, and 7 bases separated the two germline ends. CDR3 length equals 13 residues. CDR1 is GTSNPN and CDR2 is SVGIG in the germline V gene (reference sequence). CDR3 protein: CAWSVAQNQPQHF. DNA of the CDR3: TGTGCCTGGAGTGTAGCCCAAAATCAGCCCCAGCATTTT.

This clonotype was detected ten times or more. The rearrangement links TRBV6-2 or TRBV6-3 to TRBJ1-1, with no clear D. This CDR3 has 15 amino acids. Germline CDR1 MNHEY, CDR2 SVGEGT. V lost 4 bases and J 1 base, leaving 13 bases between the germline ends. The CDR3 region has the DNA TGTGCCAGCAGTTCGGCATATAGGAGGAACACTGAAGCTTTCTTT. Translation: CASSSAYRRNTEAFF.

This clonotype was counted ten times or more. The genes are TRBV11-2 and TRBJ1-2; D gene unclear. Between the trimmed V and J ends, which lost 0 bases and 11 bases, there was a span of 13 bases. The CDR3 extends over 13 amino acids. CDR1 is SGHAT and CDR2 is FQNNGV in the germline V gene. The CDR3, as DNA: TGTGCCAGCAGCTTAGATCTCGGCTCGAGATACACCTTC. As protein: CASSLDLGSRYTF. Based on the CDR3 plus reference TRBV11-2 and TRBJ1-2, the full variable domain is EAGVAQSPRYKIIEKRQSVAFWCNPISGHATLYWYQQILGQGPKLLIQFQNNGVVDDSQLPKDRFSAERLKGVDSTLKIQPAKLEDSAVYLCASSLDLGSRYTFGSGTRLTVV.

This clonotype was counted ten times or more. This rearrangement joins TRBV4-1 to TRBJ1-2; unclear D gene. Germline V lookup: CDR1 MGHRA, CDR2 YSYEKL. Trimming took off 3 bases at V and 0 bases at J, with 14 bases between the two ends. The CDR3 has 16 residues. CDR3 bases: TGCGCCAGCAGCCAGAGGTCGGACGGCCCTAACTATGGCTACACCTTC. Translated: CASSQRSDGPNYGYTF.